Listed here are 20 T cell receptor beta chains from one sample, sequenced in a study of somatic mutations in cytotoxic T cells in rheumatoid arthritis. Some clones are missing from TCRdb's copy, which holds only in-frame ones; the method was immunoSEQ multiplex PCR. The table shows around 15,000 clones, with roughly four fifths occurring only once. The sample was CD8+ T cells sorted from blood. These receptors were obtained from an adult with rheumatoid arthritis.

V is TRBV28 and J is TRBJ1-2; D gene uncertain. The length of the CDR3 is 10 residues. With 3 bases removed from V and 6 bases from J, the gap between germline ends came to 2 bases. The germline gives CDR1 MDHEN, CDR2 SYDVKM. The CDR3 sequence is CASSFNGYTF. CDR3 bases: TGTGCCAGCAGTTTCAATGGCTACACCTTC.

The chain is built from TRBV27 and TRBJ2-7; D call uncertain. The CDR3 runs 14 residues. Trimming took off 6 bases at V and 5 bases at J, with 17 bases between the two ends. Germline CDR1 and CDR2: MNHEY and SMNVEV (reference sequence). The CDR3: CASSRSPWSNEQYF. In nucleotides, the CDR3 is TGTGCCAGCAGCCGATCTCCGTGGTCCAACGAGCAGTACTTC.

This clone was detected only once. The rearrangement links TRBV28 to TRBJ1-6; D is uncertain. CDR3 length: 16 amino acids. CDR1 and CDR2 from the germline V gene are MDHEN and SYDVKM. V was cut by 7 bases and J by 7 bases, with 20 bases left in between. The CDR3 nucleotides are TGTGCCAGCAATACCGAGAAGGTAATGCGGAATTCACCCCTCCACTTT. This gives the protein CASNTEKVMRNSPLHF. Full variable domain (outside the CDR3, taken from reference TRBV28 and TRBJ1-6): DVKVTQSSRYLVKRTGEKVFLECVQDMDHENMFWYRQDPGLGLRLIYFSYDVKMKEKGDIPEGYSVSREKKERFSLILESASTNQTSMYLCASNTEKVMRNSPLHFGNGTRLTVT.

The rearrangement uses TRBV27 and TRBJ2-1; TRBD2 matches at 10 bases. Unmatched junction bases numbered 6, after V lost 5 bases and J lost 5 bases. Germline CDR1 reads MNHEY; CDR2 reads SMNVEV (reference sequence). The CDR3 covers 15 residues. CDR3 sequence reads: CASSPYTSGDNEQFF. The CDR3, as DNA: TGTGCCAGCAGTCCTTATACTAGCGGGGACAATGAGCAGTTCTTC.

This chain joins TRBV27 and TRBJ2-5; unclear D gene. From germline, CDR1 is MNHEY and CDR2 SMNVEV (reference sequence). V gave up 0 bases and J gave up 5 bases, with 16 bases separating them. The CDR3 is made up of 16 amino acids. The CDR3 loop is CASSLSARMDPETQYF. The CDR3 bases are TGTGCCAGCAGTTTATCGGCCAGGATGGACCCCGAGACCCAGTACTTC.

The V call is TRBV5-1, the J call TRBJ2-2, with 8 bases identical to TRBD1. There are 15 residues in the CDR3. V lost 2 bases and J lost 8; bases outside the gene matches: 8. CDR1 SGHRS and CDR2 YFSETQ come from the germline V gene. The CDR3 DNA reads TGCGCCAGCAGCTTCGGGACAGGCAACGCGGGGGAGCTGTTTTTT. Protein product: CASSFGTGNAGELFF.

This clone was detected once. The chain links TRBV15 to TRBJ2-1; D is undetermined. Trimming removed 0 bases from V and 10 bases from J, with 10 bases in between. The CDR3 is 13 amino acids. Germline assignment: CDR1 LNHNV and CDR2 YYDKDF (reference sequence). The CDR3 sequence: CATSRDRSGEQFF. The DNA of the CDR3 is TGTGCCACCAGCAGAGACAGGAGTGGCGAGCAGTTCTTC.

V usage is TRBV30 and J usage is TRBJ1-6; D unclear. Germline V CDR1 and CDR2: GTSNPN, SVGIG (reference sequence). The CDR3 runs 15 residues. V was trimmed by 0 bases and J by 7 bases, leaving 13 bases between them. For the CDR3, the DNA is TGTGCCTGGAGTGTTGAGGGCGGGTGGAATTCACCCCTCCACTTT. Its translation is CAWSVEGGWNSPLHF.

This clone was observed a few times. The rearrangement uses TRBV7-8 and TRBJ2-1; TRBD2 aligns across 10 bases. The CDR3 has 16 residues. Losses at the gene ends were 3 bases for V and 5 bases for J; bases not matched to a gene: 7. Per germline, CDR1 SGHVS and CDR2 FQNEAQ. CDR3 nucleotides: TGTGCCAGCAGCTTCCTCGCTAGCGGGGGTGACAATGAGCAGTTCTTC. It specifies CASSFLASGGDNEQFF.

The chain employs TRBV7-2 and TRBJ1-1; D not certain. Trimming took off 1 base at V and 7 bases at J, with 10 bases between the two ends. From germline, CDR1 is SGHTA and CDR2 FQGNSA. This CDR3 is 13 amino acids long. CDR3 sequence reads: CASSLGVGNEAFF. The CDR3 DNA sequence: TGTGCCAGCAGCTTAGGAGTGGGAAATGAAGCTTTCTTT.

The rearrangement joins TRBV6-5 to TRBJ2-1; D not certain. The germline V gene encodes CDR1 MNHEY and CDR2 SVGAGI. The ends were cut back, 0 bases at V and 7 bases at J, with 10 bases in the middle. The CDR3 has 14 amino acids. CDR3 loop: CASSYSMSGNEQFF. The DNA of the CDR3 is TGTGCCAGCAGTTACTCGATGTCTGGGAATGAGCAGTTCTTC.

V gene TRBV18 combines with J gene TRBJ2-2, with D unclear. CDR3 length equals 12 residues. CDR1 and CDR2 from the germline V gene are KGHSH and LQKENI. Trimming pared 0 bases from V and 7 bases from J, leaving 3 bases between. The CDR3 loop is CASSPPGGELFF. The CDR3 DNA is TGTGCCAGCTCACCACCCGGCGGGGAGCTGTTTTTT.

The V and J genes are TRBV5-4 and TRBJ2-3, with TRBD2 matching 11 bases. V was pared by 2 bases and J by 3 bases, with 2 bases of the junction left unmatched. The CDR3 totals 15 residues. The germline V gene has CDR1 SGHNT and CDR2 YYREEE (reference sequence). The CDR3 loop is CASSFSGRGTDTQYF. CDR3 bases: TGTGCCAGCAGCTTTAGCGGGAGGGGTACAGATACGCAGTATTTT.

The chain joins TRBV4-1 to TRBJ2-1, with 7 bases lining up with TRBD1. CDR1 MGHRA and CDR2 YSYEKL come from the germline V gene. The CDR3 contains 15 residues. V shed 1 base, J shed 7 bases, and the junction held 7 bases outside the gene matches. The CDR3 DNA sequence: TGCGCCAGCAGCCAAGCCACAGGGGCGGTTAATGAGCAGTTCTTC. This gives the protein CASSQATGAVNEQFF.

V is TRBV6-6 and J is TRBJ2-5; 11 bases align to TRBD2. This CDR3 is built from 14 residues. Germline V gene data show CDR1 as MNHNY and CDR2 as SVGAGI (reference sequence). V gave up 9 bases and J gave up 3 bases; unmatched junction bases: 6. CDR3 sequence reads: CASILAGAKETQYF. DNA of the CDR3: TGTGCCAGTATACTAGCGGGGGCCAAAGAGACCCAGTACTTC.

The rearrangement links TRBV5-1 to TRBJ2-2; 7 nucleotides line up with TRBD2. The CDR3 has 14 residues. V lost 4 bases to trimming and J lost 2 bases; unmatched junction nucleotides: 2. CDR1 and CDR2 from the germline V gene are SGHRS and YFSETQ. CDR3: CASSEGLNTGELFF. CDR3 coding DNA: TGCGCCAGCAGCGAGGGACTAAACACCGGGGAGCTGTTTTTT.

This clone was counted only a few times. V gene TRBV25-1 combines with J gene TRBJ2-4; possibly TRBD2 for D (6 bases). The V gene lost 1 base and the J gene lost 6 bases, with 13 bases spanning the gap. CDR1 is MGHDK, CDR2 SYGVNS, per germline. This CDR3 is 15 amino acids long. This CDR3 reads CASSESRDGGNIQYF. The CDR3 DNA sequence: TGTGCCAGCAGTGAATCCAGGGACGGGGGAAACATTCAGTACTTC.

This clone was observed once. V gene TRBV7-9 combines with J gene TRBJ2-3, with D possibly being TRBD1 (6 bases). This CDR3 is 16 amino acids long. Germline CDR1 SEHNR, CDR2 FQNEAQ (reference sequence). Trimming removed 5 bases from V and 1 base from J, with 16 bases in between. CDR3 in DNA: TGTGCCAGCAGCAAGGGATGGGACACTCGCACAGATACGCAGTATTTT. The encoded protein is CASSKGWDTRTDTQYF.

The rearrangement uses TRBV27 and TRBJ2-7; 8 positions agree with TRBD1. The CDR3 has 14 residues. The V segment lost 3 bases and the J segment 4 bases; nucleotides outside the gene matches: 5. Per the germline V gene, CDR1 is MNHEY and CDR2 is SMNVEV (reference sequence). The CDR3 coding sequence is TGTGCCAGCAGTTTTGGGACAGGAACATACGAGCAGTACTTC. It is translated as CASSFGTGTYEQYF.

The V and J genes are TRBV2 and TRBJ2-3; D unclear. Germline CDR1 reads SNHLY; CDR2 reads FYNNEI. The CDR3 loop spans 15 amino acids. The germline V and J ends were trimmed by 0 bases and 13 bases, with 20 bases remaining between them. CDR3 DNA: TGTGCCAGCAGTGAAGCAATTGACTCGTTTCACCAGAAGTATTTT. Its translation is CASSEAIDSFHQKYF.